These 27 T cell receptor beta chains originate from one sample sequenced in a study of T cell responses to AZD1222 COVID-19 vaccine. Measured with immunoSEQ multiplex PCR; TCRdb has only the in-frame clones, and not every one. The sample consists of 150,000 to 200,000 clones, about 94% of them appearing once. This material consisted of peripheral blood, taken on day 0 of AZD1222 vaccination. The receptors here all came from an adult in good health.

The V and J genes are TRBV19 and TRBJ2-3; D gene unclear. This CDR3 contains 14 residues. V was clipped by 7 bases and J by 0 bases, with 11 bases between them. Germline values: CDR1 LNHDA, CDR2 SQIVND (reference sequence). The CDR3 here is CASKRASSTDTQYF. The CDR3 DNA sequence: TGTGCCAGTAAGAGAGCGAGTAGCACAGATACGCAGTATTTT.

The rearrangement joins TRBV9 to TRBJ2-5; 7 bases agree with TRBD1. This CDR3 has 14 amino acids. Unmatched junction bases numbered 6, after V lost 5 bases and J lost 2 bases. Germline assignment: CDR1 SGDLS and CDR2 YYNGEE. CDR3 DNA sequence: TGTGCCAGCAGTAGGGACAGCAATCAAGAGACCCAGTACTTC. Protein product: CASSRDSNQETQYF.

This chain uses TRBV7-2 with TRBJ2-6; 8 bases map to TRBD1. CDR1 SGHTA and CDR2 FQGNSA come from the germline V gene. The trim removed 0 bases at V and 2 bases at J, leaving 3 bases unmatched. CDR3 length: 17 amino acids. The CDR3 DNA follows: TGTGCCAGCAGCTTAGCCAGGGGGCTGGCTGGGGCCAACGTCCTGACTTTC. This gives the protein CASSLARGLAGANVLTF.

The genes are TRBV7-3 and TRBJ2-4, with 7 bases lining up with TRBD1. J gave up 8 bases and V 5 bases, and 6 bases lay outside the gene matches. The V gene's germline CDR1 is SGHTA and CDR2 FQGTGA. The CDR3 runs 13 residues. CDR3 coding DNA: TGTGCCAGCAGCGAGGACAGGCGGCACATTCAGTACTTC. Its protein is CASSEDRRHIQYF.

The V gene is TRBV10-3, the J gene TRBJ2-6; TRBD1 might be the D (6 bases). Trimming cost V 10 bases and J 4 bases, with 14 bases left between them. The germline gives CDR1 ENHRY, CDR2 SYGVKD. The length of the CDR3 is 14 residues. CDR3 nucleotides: TGTGCCAGCAACAGGGTATTAGGGGCCAACGTCCTGACTTTC. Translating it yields CASNRVLGANVLTF.

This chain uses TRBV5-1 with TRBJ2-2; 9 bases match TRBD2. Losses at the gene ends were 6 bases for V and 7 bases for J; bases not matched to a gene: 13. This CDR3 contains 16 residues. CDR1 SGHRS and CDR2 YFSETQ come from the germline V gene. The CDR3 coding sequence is TGCGCCAGCACTAGGACTAGCGTGCCCCGGGGCGGGGAGCTGTTTTTT. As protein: CASTRTSVPRGGELFF.

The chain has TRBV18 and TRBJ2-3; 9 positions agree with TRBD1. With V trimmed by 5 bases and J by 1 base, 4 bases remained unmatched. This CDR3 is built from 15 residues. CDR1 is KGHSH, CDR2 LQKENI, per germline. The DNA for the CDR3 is TGTGCCAGCTCAGCGACAGGGGGTCGCACAGATACGCAGTATTTT. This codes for CASSATGGRTDTQYF.

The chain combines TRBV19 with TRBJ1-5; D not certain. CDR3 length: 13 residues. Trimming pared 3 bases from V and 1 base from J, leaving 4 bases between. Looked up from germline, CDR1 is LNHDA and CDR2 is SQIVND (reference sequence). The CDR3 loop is CASSMGSNQPQHF. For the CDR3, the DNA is TGTGCCAGTAGTATGGGCAGCAATCAGCCCCAGCATTTT.

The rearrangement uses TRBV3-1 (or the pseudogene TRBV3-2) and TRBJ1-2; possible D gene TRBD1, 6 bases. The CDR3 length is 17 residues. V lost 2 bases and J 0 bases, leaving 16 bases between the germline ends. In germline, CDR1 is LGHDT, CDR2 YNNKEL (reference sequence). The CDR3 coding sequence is TGTGCCAGCAGCCAACCCCTTCTACAGGGACCTAACTATGGCTACACCTTC. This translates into CASSQPLLQGPNYGYTF.

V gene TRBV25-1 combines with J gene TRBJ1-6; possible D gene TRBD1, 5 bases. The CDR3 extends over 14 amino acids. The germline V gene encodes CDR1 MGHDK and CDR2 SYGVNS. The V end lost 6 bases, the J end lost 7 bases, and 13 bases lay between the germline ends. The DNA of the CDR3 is TGTGCCAGCAGCCCCGGGACGCAGAATTCACCCCTCCACTTT. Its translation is CASSPGTQNSPLHF.

The CDR3 loop reads CASSLDSGNSPLHF. The CDR3 region has the DNA TGTGCCAGCAGCCTCGACAGTGGGAATTCACCCCTCCACTTT. This chain connects TRBV3-1 (or the pseudogene TRBV3-2) to TRBJ1-6; D perhaps matches TRBD1 (5 bases). The CDR3 contains 14 residues. Between the trimmed V and J ends, which lost 4 bases and 7 bases, there was a span of 11 bases. Per germline, CDR1 LGHDT and CDR2 YNNKEL (reference sequence).

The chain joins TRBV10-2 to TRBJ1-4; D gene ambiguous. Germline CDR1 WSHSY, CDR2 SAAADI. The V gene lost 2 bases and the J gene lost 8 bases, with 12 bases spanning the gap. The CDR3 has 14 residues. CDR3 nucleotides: TGCGCCAGCAGTGAGGGCAGAAAAGGGGAAAAACTGTTTTTT. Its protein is CASSEGRKGEKLFF.

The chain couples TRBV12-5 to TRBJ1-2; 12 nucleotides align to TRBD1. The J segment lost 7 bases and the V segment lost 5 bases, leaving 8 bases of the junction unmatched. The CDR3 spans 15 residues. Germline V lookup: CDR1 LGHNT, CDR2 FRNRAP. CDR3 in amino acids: CASGPGQGAAGGYTF. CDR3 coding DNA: TGTGCTAGTGGTCCGGGACAGGGGGCGGCGGGTGGCTACACCTTC.

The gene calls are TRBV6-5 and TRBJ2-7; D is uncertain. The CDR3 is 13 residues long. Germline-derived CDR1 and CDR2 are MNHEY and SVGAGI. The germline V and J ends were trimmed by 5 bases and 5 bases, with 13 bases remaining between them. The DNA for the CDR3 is TGTGCCAGCAGTCGTAGGTTGCGCGACGAGCAGTACTTC. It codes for CASSRRLRDEQYF.

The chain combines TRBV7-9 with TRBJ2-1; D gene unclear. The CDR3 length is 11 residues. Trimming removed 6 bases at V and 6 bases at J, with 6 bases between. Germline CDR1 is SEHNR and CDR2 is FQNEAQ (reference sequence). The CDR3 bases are TGTGCCAGCAGACAAATCAATGAGCAGTTCTTC. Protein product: CASRQINEQFF.

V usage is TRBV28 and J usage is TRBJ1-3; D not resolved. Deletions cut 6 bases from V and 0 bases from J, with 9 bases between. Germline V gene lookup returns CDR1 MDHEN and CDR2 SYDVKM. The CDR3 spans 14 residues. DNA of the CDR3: TGTGCCAGCAGCAATCATTACTCTGGAAACACCATATATTTT. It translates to CASSNHYSGNTIYF.

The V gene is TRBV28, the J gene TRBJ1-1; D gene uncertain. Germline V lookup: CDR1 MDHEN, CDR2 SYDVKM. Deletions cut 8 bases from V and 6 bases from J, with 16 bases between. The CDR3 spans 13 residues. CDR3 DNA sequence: TGTGCCAGCGTAGCTTCGAGCATCCCTGAAGCTTTCTTT. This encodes CASVASSIPEAFF.

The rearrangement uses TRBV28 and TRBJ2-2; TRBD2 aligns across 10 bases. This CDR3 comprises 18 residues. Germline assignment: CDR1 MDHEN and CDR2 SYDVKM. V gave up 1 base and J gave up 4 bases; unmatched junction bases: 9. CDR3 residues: CASSLYRLAGVGTGELFF. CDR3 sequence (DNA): TGTGCCAGCAGTTTATACAGGCTAGCGGGAGTCGGCACCGGGGAGCTGTTTTTT.

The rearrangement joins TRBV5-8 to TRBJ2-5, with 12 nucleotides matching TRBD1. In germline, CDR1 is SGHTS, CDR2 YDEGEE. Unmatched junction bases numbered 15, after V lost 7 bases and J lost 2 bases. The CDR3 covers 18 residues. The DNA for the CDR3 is TGTGCCAGCCCCCCTTCTAGACCGGGACAGGGGGCACAAGAGACCCAGTACTTC. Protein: CASPPSRPGQGAQETQYF.

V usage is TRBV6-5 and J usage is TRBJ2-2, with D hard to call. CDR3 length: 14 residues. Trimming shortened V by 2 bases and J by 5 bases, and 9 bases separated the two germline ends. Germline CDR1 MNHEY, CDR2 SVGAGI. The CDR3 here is CASSYVGRTGELFF. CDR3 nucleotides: TGTGCCAGCAGTTACGTCGGCAGGACCGGGGAGCTGTTTTTT.

Here the CDR3 DNA reads TGCGCCAGCAGCTTCGGGGTGGTTACCGCGGAGACCCAGTACTTC. Residues: CASSFGVVTAETQYF. The rearrangement uses TRBV5-1 and TRBJ2-5, with D maybe TRBD2 (5 bases). The germline CDR1 and CDR2 sequences are SGHRS and YFSETQ. There are 15 residues in the CDR3. V was shortened by 2 bases and J by 5 bases, with 16 bases between the two germline ends.

CDR3 protein: CARWGGMGRGANYGYTF. The DNA of the CDR3 is TGTGCCAGATGGGGGGGAATGGGGAGAGGAGCTAACTATGGCTACACCTTC. The chain joins TRBV2 to TRBJ1-2; possible D gene TRBD1, 5 bases. CDR3 length equals 17 residues. Germline CDR1 reads SNHLY; CDR2 reads FYNNEI. With 9 bases removed from V and 0 bases from J, the gap between germline ends came to 23 bases.

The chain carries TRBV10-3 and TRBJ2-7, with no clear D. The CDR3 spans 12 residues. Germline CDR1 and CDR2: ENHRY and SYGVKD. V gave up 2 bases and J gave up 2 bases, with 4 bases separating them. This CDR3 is CAISEPPYEQYF. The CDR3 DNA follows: TGTGCCATCAGTGAGCCCCCCTACGAGCAGTACTTC.

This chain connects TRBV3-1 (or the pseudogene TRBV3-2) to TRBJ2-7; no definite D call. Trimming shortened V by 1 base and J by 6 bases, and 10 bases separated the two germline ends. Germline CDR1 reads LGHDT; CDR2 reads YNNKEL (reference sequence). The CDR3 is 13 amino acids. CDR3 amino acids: CASSQVARSEQYF. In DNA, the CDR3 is TGTGCCAGCAGCCAAGTAGCTCGGAGCGAGCAGTACTTC.

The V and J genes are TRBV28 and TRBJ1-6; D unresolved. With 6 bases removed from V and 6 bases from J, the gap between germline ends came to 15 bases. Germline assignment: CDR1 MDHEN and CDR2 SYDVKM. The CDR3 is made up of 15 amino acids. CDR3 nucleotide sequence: TGTGCCAGCAGCCCCCGGGGAGGGAGTAATTCACCCCTCCACTTT. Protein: CASSPRGGSNSPLHF.

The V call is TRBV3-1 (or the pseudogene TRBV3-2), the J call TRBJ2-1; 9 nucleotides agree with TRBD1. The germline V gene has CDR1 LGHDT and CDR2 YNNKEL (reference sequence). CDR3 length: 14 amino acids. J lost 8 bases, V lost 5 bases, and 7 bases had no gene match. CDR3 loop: CASSYRGPMDEQFF. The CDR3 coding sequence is TGTGCCAGCAGCTACAGGGGGCCCATGGATGAGCAGTTCTTC.

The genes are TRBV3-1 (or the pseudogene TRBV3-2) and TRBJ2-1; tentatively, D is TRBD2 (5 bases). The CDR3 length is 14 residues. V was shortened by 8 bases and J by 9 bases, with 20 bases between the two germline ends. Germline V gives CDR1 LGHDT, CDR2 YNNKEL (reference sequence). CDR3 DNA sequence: TGTGCCAGCTCGCCTCTTCGCCTGGCGGGTGAGCAGTTCTTC. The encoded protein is CASSPLRLAGEQFF.